Below are 4 T cell receptor beta chains sequenced from a single sample in a study of cytomegalovirus exposure and HLA in healthy donors. Primers: 60 Vbeta forward and 13 Jbeta reverse. The method was immunoSEQ multiplex PCR; TCRdb's version includes in-frame clones alone and lacks a portion of them. The sample contains 120,000 to 150,000 clones, approximately 72% of which appear only once. The material sequenced was PBMCs. The receptors shown here come from a woman aged 60-70 years in good health and CMV-seronegative.

This clone was seen a few times. The rearrangement joins TRBV7-6 to TRBJ2-1; D possibly corresponds to TRBD2 (6 bases). The CDR3 is made up of 17 amino acids. Germline lookup yields CDR1 SGHVS and CDR2 FNYEAQ. The V and J ends lost 1 base and 4 bases respectively, with 17 bases between them. The CDR3 nucleotides read TGTGCCAGCAGCTTAGATTGGTGGGGGGTTTCTTACAATGAGCAGTTCTTC. This sequence encodes CASSLDWWGVSYNEQFF.

This clone appeared a few times. Other DNA sequences from this sample encode an identical CDR3 as well. The chain is built from TRBV29-1 and TRBJ1-4; 7 bases align to TRBD1. The V gene's germline CDR1 is SQVTM and CDR2 ANQGSEA. The CDR3 loop spans 14 amino acids. J was trimmed by 6 bases and V by 4 bases; bases with no gene match: 8. The CDR3: CSVGPGTEYEKLFF. The CDR3 DNA is TGCAGCGTTGGTCCCGGGACAGAGTATGAAAAACTGTTTTTT. Complete variable domain (other parts from reference TRBV29-1 and TRBJ1-4): SAVISQKPSRDICQRGTSLTIQCQVDSQVTMMFWYRQQPGQSLTLIATANQGSEATYESGFVIDKFPISRPNLTFSTLTVSNMSPEDSSIYLCSVGPGTEYEKLFFGSGTQLSVL.

This clone occurred a few times. This chain uses TRBV4-3 with TRBJ2-1, with 10 positions matching TRBD2. J lost 6 bases, V lost 2 bases, and 7 bases had no gene match. The length of the CDR3 is 16 residues. The germline gives CDR1 LGHNA, CDR2 YSLEER. The CDR3 sequence is CASSQRWASGSNEQFF. The CDR3 DNA follows: TGCGCCAGCAGCCAACGTTGGGCTAGCGGGAGCAATGAGCAGTTCTTC.

This chain links TRBV7-9 with TRBJ1-4; 7 bases line up with TRBD1. Trimming took 2 bases from V and 8 from J; bases not matched to a gene: 8. CDR1 SEHNR and CDR2 FQNEAQ come from the germline V gene (reference sequence). This CDR3 has 15 amino acids. The CDR3 nucleotides are TGTGCCAGCAGCTTAAAGAGACAGGGAGACGAAAAACTGTTTTTT. Amino acid sequence: CASSLKRQGDEKLFF.